These T cell receptor beta chains were read from a single sample in a study of CD8+ T cells in alopecia areata. The repertoire was sequenced with immunoSEQ multiplex PCR; TCRdb's copy has only in-frame clones and lacks some. The sample has some 180,000 clones; roughly 60% are singletons. The material was CD4+ T cells sorted from blood, obtained at week 0. These receptors came from a human donor with alopecia areata. Both conserved end residues are part of each CDR3. Fields, in order: J gene, V gene, CDR3 protein.

TRBJ2-7 TRBV6-6 CASSYSTGTGNYEQYF
TRBJ1-5 TRBV29-1 CSVALGQGYQPQHF
TRBJ2-1 TRBV5-1 CASSLARYNEQFF
TRBJ2-1 TRBV29-1 CSVAPQTGPGPEQFF
TRBJ2-5 TRBV29-1 CSARLVGQGEGTQYF
TRBJ2-3 TRBV25-1 CASSRLAGESDTQYF
TRBJ1-1 TRBV6-6 CASRDRAATEAFF
TRBJ1-2 TRBV4-3 CASSQATIGTGGYGYTF
TRBJ1-4 TRBV7-2 CASSLWEGEKLFF
TRBJ1-1 TRBV5-1 CASRRAQNTEAFF
TRBJ2-5 TRBV27 CASSTWPHSRETQYF
TRBJ1-1 TRBV19 CASSQGDGFEAFF
TRBJ2-3 TRBV25-1 CASSESGQGYTDTQYF
TRBJ1-5 TRBV7-2 CASSLAGLNQPQHF
TRBJ2-3 TRBV2 CASSLDLRPSTDTQYF
TRBJ2-7 TRBV29-1 CSVDSPGSYEQYF
TRBJ2-5 TRBV29-1 CSAGWGQGTETQYF
TRBJ1-2 TRBV7-2 CASSFARGRGFGYTF
TRBJ1-2 TRBV29-1 CSVPITHNGYTF
TRBJ2-2 TRBV30 CAWGTGFGELFF
TRBJ2-1 TRBV7-2 CASSSLGYEQFF
TRBJ2-3 TRBV6-4 CASRASGDSDTQYF
TRBJ2-7 TRBV29-1 CSVEEGFTAEQYF
TRBJ2-1 TRBV6-1 CASSEAFTAIGIEQFF
TRBJ1-5 TRBV19 CASGGTGARRPQHF
TRBJ1-1 TRBV7-9 CASSLTGLGTEAFF
TRBJ1-4 TRBV30 CAWSSGHEKLFF
TRBJ1-4 TRBV30 CAWSNPTRGMLEKLFF
TRBJ1-5 TRBV19 CASSTTEGPNQPQHF
TRBJ2-1 TRBV29-1 CSVEEGTGLNEQFF
TRBJ2-3 TRBV30 CAWSRTSGDTQYF
TRBJ1-6 TRBV27 CASSPSPSETGYNSPLHF
TRBJ2-7 TRBV6-6 CARTTAGPHYEQYF
TRBJ2-1 TRBV6-5 CASRSGGDEQFF
TRBJ1-4 TRBV7-2 CASSSQGEDEKLFF
TRBJ2-2 TRBV7-3 CASSPSGGHLDGELFF
TRBJ1-2 TRBV6-5 CASSYSPGYGYTF
TRBJ2-5 TRBV29-1 CSVEDDNGGTQYF
TRBJ2-1 TRBV4-2 CASSQESWLAGDIRNEQFF
TRBJ2-3 TRBV6-1 CASSRQGGFTDTQYF
TRBJ1-2 TRBV13 CASSLLQGPRTNYGYTF
TRBJ2-1 TRBV29-1 CSVDRQGISYNEQFF
TRBJ2-7 TRBV6-5 CASRRSGEQYF
TRBJ1-4 TRBV5-6 CASSYGQVGEKLFF
TRBJ2-1 TRBV29-1 CSVDLASNEQFF
TRBJ1-2 TRBV5-4 CASSSDGGARGYTF
TRBJ2-3 TRBV6-4 CASSPGQGHTDTQYF
TRBJ2-5 TRBV27 CASSGASKGETQYF
TRBJ2-2 TRBV5-4 CASGGEELAGPPNTGELFF
TRBJ2-6 TRBV29-1 CSVEEGAGTNVLTF
TRBJ1-5 TRBV19 CASRRDSNQPQHF
TRBJ2-7 TRBV7-6 CASSLVGGGPEYEQYF
TRBJ1-2 TRBV6-5 CASSRRAVNYGYTF
TRBJ1-1 TRBV29-1 CSAGQGVTEAFF